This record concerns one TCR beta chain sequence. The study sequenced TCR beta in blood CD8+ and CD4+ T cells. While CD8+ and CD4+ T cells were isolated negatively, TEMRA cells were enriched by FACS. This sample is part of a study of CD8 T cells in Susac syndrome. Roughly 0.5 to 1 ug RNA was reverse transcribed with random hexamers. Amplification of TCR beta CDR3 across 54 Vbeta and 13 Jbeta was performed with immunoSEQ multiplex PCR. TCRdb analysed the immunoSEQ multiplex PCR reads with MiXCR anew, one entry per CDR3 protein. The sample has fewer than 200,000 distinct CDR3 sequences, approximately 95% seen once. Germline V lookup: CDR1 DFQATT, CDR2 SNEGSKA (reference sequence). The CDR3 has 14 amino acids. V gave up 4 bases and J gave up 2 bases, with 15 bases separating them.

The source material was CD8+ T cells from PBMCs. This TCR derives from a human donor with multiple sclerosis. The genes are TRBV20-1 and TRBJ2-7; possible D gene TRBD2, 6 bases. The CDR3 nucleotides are TGCAGTGCTACAGGGACTGCCTATACCTACGAGCAGTACTTC. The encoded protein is CSATGTAYTYEQYF.